What follows is one T cell receptor (beta chain) and its context. Within 2 weeks before study entry, exposed participants met a COVID-19 case. Trimming took 3 bases from V and 3 from J; bases not matched to a gene: 7. The CDR3 is made up of 16 amino acids. Per the germline V gene, CDR1 is DFQATT and CDR2 is SNEGSKA (reference sequence). The data stem from a study of blood T cell repertoires in COVID-19. Only in-frame clones appear in the TCRdb table, and some are missing; sequencing was by immunoSEQ multiplex PCR. The table has about 430,000 clones, about 88% seen once; the top ten hold approximately 1.5%.

The sequenced sample was PBMCs or T cells enriched from blood (not recorded which). This TCR was recovered from a woman between 18 and 29 years old who had been exposed to COVID-19. The chain combines TRBV20-1 with TRBJ2-1, with 11 bases lining up with TRBD2. This CDR3 reads CSASELAGEHYNEQFF. The DNA of the CDR3 is TGCAGTGCTAGTGAACTAGCGGGAGAGCACTACAATGAGCAGTTCTTC.